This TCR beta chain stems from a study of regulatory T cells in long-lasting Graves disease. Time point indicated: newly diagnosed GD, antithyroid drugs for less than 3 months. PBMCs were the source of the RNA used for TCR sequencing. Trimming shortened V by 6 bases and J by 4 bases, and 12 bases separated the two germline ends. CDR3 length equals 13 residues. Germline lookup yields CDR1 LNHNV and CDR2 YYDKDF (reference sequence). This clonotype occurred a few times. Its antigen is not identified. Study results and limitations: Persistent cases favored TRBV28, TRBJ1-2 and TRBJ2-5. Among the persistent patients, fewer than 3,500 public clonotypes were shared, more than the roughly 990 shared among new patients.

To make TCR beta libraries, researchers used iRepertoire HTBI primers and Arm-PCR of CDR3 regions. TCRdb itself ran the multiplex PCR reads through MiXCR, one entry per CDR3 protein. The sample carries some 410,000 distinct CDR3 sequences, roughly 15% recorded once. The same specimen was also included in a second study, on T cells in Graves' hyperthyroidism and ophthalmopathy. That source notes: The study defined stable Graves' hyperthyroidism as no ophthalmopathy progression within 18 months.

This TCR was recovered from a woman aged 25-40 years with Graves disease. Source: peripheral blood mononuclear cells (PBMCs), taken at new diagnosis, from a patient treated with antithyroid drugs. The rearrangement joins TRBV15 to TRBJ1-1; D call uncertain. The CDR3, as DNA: TGTGCCACCAGGTTGAGGGTTGGCACTGAAGCTTTCTTT. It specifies CATRLRVGTEAFF.